This record concerns one T cell receptor (beta chain) sequence. The specificity of this receptor is unknown. One junction end does not reproduce the germline sequence, and a read error may be involved. The sample carries other DNA sequences with the same CDR3. TCR CDR3 regions were amplified from genomic DNA by multiplex PCR using the deep immunoSEQ assay. For each cell subset, the extracted genomic DNA was distributed evenly across all wells of several immunoSEQ 96-well plates, and each plate served as one replicate. Each replicate PCR for sorted subsets received about 210 ng genomic DNA, equal to roughly 30,000 T cell genomes. The purified libraries were quantified using a Qubit 3.0 fluorometer, sized with a Bioanalyzer 2100, and then quantified again using the KAPA Library Quantification kit. Every immunoSEQ 96-well plate was sequenced on a dedicated single-read 150-cycle Illumina NextSeq 550 flow cell. The authors' analysis ran thus. Because the immunoSEQ output held only junctional sequences and lacked quality scores, the filtering could not match the filtering applied to full-length reads. Sequences were annotated with PyIR, a Python wrapper for IgBLAST v1.9, and V/J genes and CDR3 were assigned using IMGT germline references. Reads were removed for weak V/J assignments (E-value above 1e-6), missing CDR3, stop codons, out-of-frame junctions, or ambiguous translated residues. V3J clonotypes were defined as sequences sharing an identical inferred V gene, J gene, and CDR3 amino acid sequence. To compute the percentage overlap between repertoires, the number of shared unique clonotypes was divided by the size of the smaller repertoire. Repertoire richness was assessed with RTK rarefaction, the Chao1 estimator, and Recon v2.1 estimates of unobserved clonotypes. For all TCRbeta clonotypes obtained by the gDNA method from a few donors, generation probabilities were computed with OLGA. TCRdb holds this immuneACCESS table with in-frame rearrangements only. Some clones are missing; in checked studies, unresolved V genes explain under half, and the rest has no known cause. V and J calls and clone size follow that table, whereas D and trimming were derived from the DNA. The sample contains 1 million to 1.2 million clones, 60% to 80% of them found a single time. 0.89% of the sample belongs to the ten largest clones.

The sample comes from a study of shared clonotypes between healthy human individuals (dated by TCRdb to about 2020). Study-level background: A couple of women and three men aged 18 to 49 years were included in the cohort. For each donor, three plates each were used for CD4 naive and CD4 memory, two plates were used for CD8 naive, and one plate was used for CD8 memory. Blood TCR repertoires of five healthy adults were deeply sequenced to estimate repertoire size and the extent of clonotype sharing between individuals. Leukapheresis yielded between about 0.9 and 9 billion PBMCs per donor. To increase sequencing depth and limit assay-specific biases, different laboratories used diverse techniques to prepare libraries and sequence TCR repertoires. Results the study describes overall, beyond this receptor: Higher generation probabilities were observed for clonotypes shared by all four sorted-subset donors than for non-shared clonotypes. Pairwise subsampling led to the expectation that sequencing depth would affect the degree of clonotype sharing among donors. Naive subsets generally had larger estimated clonotype richness than memory subsets did. Across several donors, approximately 5% of naive CD4, roughly 3.3% of naive CD8, about 2% of memory CD4, and approximately 0.4% of memory CD8 clonotypes were shared. Sampling was restricted to blood, and TCR repertoires in tissues likely differ from the TCR repertoires found in blood. Because the study included only a small number of donors, the genetic and exposure-history diversity represented was limited. Even with the large sequencing depth, rarefaction of the sorted-subset datasets indicated that sequencing was incomplete.

The donors were healthy, HIV-negative adults with no recently reported acute infections or vaccinations. Every donor was a Caucasian adult living in Nashville, Tennessee, USA. CD4+ T cells were enriched by magnetic negative selection; naive cells were then positively selected on CD45RA, and the negative fraction formed the memory subset. Blood was collected by leukapheresis, and PBMCs were isolated by Ficoll-Histopaque density gradient centrifugation and then cryopreserved in liquid nitrogen vapor phase. Purity and quantity of every magnetically sorted T cell population were checked by analytical flow cytometry. Genomic DNA was isolated from every sorted fraction and measured by UV absorbance on a Nanodrop 2000c. Reading from cysteine to phenylalanine, the CDR3 counts 15 amino acids. Of the read, only the CDR3 DNA is kept; its 45 bases are in frame from base 1. CDR1 and CDR2 (SEHNR, FQNEAQ) derive from the germline V gene (reference sequence).

Specimen: memory CD4+ T cells from PBMCs. According to the study, the label for this sample's cell subset or site signals: CD45RA-negative fraction. The sequence came from a man aged 18 to 30 in good health. Some clones in this sample may be carry-over from other donors' samples. The chain is assembled from TRBV7-9 and TRBJ1-5; TRBD1 matches 7 bases in the middle. In nucleotides, the sequence is TGTGCAAGCAGCTTAGAGGGGACAGCGGGGCAGCCCCAGCATTTT. Translated, it reads CASSLEGTAGQPQHF.